The clone carrying this T cell receptor beta chain was detected only a few times. Using immunoSEQ multiplex PCR, the repertoire was profiled, and TCRdb retains in-frame clones only, with some absent. The top ten hold about 2.8% of the sample, which has 250,000 or so clones, about 86% seen once. This specimen comes from a study of cytomegalovirus exposure and HLA in healthy donors. The CDR3 totals 15 residues. Germline CDR1 reads SGHNT; CDR2 reads YYREEE (reference sequence). V lost 0 bases, J lost 4 bases, and 7 bases stayed unmatched. This sequence originates from a man younger than 35 in good health and CMV-seronegative. The chain recombines TRBV5-4 with TRBJ2-7; 7 nucleotides align to TRBD1. What was sequenced was PBMCs. CDR3 protein: CASSLGGQAPYEQYF. DNA of the CDR3: TGTGCCAGCAGCTTGGGCGGACAGGCCCCATACGAGCAGTACTTC. The whole variable domain, remainder taken from reference TRBV5-4 and TRBJ2-7, is ETGVTQSPTHLIKTRGQQVTLRCSSQSGHNTVSWYQQALGQGPQFIFQYYREEENGRGNFPPRFSGLQFPNYSSELNVNALELDDSALYLCASSLGGQAPYEQYFGPGTRLTVT.